This TCR beta chain appears in the sequencing data of a study of T cell responses to AZD1222 COVID-19 vaccine. Study-wide points: Repertoires in all cases were sampled only once the peak T cell response had passed. Unmutated regions of variants are reportedly targeted by nearly half of spike-specific TCRs. Seropositive AZD1222 recipients at baseline numbered only 6 or 7. Spike was spanned by vaccine-associated CD4 TCRs, which were dominant at 160-218 and 743-854.

The assay was immunoSEQ multiplex PCR, and TCRdb's table has in-frame clones only and misses some. The sample lists 98,000 or so clones, approximately 89% seen once, with around 3.3% in the top ten. This clone occurred once. Its target is not known. CDR3 length equals 12 residues. CDR1 is SQVTM and CDR2 is ANQGSEA in the germline V gene. V was pared by 3 bases and J by 11 bases, with 16 bases between. The material was peripheral blood, obtained on day 0 of MenACWY control vaccination. V is TRBV29-1 and J is TRBJ1-1; D gene uncertain. The clonotype comes from an adult in good health. The CDR3 DNA follows: TGCAGCGTTGAGTTTGGGCGGCCCGTGGCTTTCTTT. Translation gives CSVEFGRPVAFF. The full variable domain, with the rest looked up from reference TRBV29-1 and TRBJ1-1, is SAVISQKPSRDICQRGTSLTIQCQVDSQVTMMFWYRQQPGQSLTLIATANQGSEATYESGFVIDKFPISRPNLTFSTLTVSNMSPEDSSIYLCSVEFGRPVAFFGQGTRLTVV.